The present TCR beta chain was sequenced within a study of technical replicates of blood from a handful of donors. Assay: immunoSEQ multiplex PCR; the TCRdb copy retains only in-frame clones and omits some. The data show tens of thousands of clones, about 96% seen once. The CDR3 sequence is 12 residues long. CDR1 is SQVTM, CDR2 ANQGSEA, per germline. Trimming left V 2 bases short and J 5 bases short, with 6 bases between. The sequence was collected from a human donor in good health. The rearrangement joins TRBV29-1 to TRBJ2-2; D gene uncertain. What was sequenced was T cells isolated from PBMCs. The CDR3 loop is CSVESETGELFF. CDR3 coding DNA: TGCAGCGTTGAAAGTGAGACCGGGGAGCTGTTTTTT.